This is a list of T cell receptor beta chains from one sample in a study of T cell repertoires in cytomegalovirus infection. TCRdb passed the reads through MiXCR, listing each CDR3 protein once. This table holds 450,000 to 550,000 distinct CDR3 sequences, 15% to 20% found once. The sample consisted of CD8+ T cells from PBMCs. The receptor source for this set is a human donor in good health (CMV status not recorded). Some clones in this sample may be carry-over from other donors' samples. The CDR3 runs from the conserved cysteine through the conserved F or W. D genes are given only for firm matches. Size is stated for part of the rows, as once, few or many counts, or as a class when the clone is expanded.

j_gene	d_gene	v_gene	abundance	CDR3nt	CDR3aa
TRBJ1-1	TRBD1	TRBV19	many	TGTGCCAGTAGTCCACAGGGGGACACTGAAGCTTTCTTT	CASSPQGDTEAFF
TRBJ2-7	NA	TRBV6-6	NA	TGTGCCAGCAGTAGACGGGACATATCCTACGAGCAGTACTTC	CASSRRDISYEQYF
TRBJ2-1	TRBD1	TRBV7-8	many	TGTGCCAGCAGCCACACGCGACAGGGCGAGAATGAGCAGTTCTTC	CASSHTRQGENEQFF
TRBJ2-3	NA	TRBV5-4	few	TGTGCCAGCAGCTTGATCTCAGGGTTGAGGACAGATACGCAGTATTTT	CASSLISGLRTDTQYF
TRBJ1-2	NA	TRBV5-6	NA	TGTGCCAGCCGGGAAGGGAGGGATGGCTACACCTTC	CASREGRDGYTF
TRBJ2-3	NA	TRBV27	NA	TGTGCCAGCAGCCTACTACAGGCAGATACGCAGTATTTT	CASSLLQADTQYF
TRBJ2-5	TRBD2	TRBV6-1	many	TGTGCCAGCAGTACCGGGGGGATGCCCAACGGAGAGACCCAGTACTTC	CASSTGGMPNGETQYF
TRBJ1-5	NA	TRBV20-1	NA	TGCAGTGCTTCCCGACACCGGAGCAATCAGCCCCAGCATTTT	CSASRHRSNQPQHF
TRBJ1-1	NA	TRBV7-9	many	TGTGCCAGCAGCCTGCTAGACGGGGGATACTCGAACACTGAAGCTTTCTTT	CASSLLDGGYSNTEAFF
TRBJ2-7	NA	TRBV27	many	TGTGCCAGCAGTCTTGGGACCGCTTCCTACGAGCAGTACTTC	CASSLGTASYEQYF
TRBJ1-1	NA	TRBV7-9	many	TGTGCCAGCAGCTCGTGGATGAACACTGAAGCTTTCTTT	CASSSWMNTEAFF
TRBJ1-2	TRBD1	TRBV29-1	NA	TGCAGCGTGGGGGGGACAGGGGGACATGGCTACACCTTC	CSVGGTGGHGYTF
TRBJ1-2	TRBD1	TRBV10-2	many	TGCGCCAGCAGGGAACAGGGGGAAGTGGAGGGCTACACCTTC	CASREQGEVEGYTF
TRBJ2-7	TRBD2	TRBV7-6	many	TGTGCCAGCAGCTTCGGGACTAGCGGGGGGTACGAGCAGTACTTC	CASSFGTSGGYEQYF
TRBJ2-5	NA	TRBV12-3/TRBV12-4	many	TGTGCCAGCAGTTTAGGAGGGGCGGTGACCCAGTACTTC	CASSLGGAVTQYF
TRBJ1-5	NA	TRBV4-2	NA	TGTGCCAGCAGCCAAGATCGTCCGGGTAATCAGCCCCAGCATTTT	CASSQDRPGNQPQHF
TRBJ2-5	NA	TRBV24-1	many	TGTGCCACCAGTGATAAACATTCTGGGATCCAAGAGACCCAGTACTTC	CATSDKHSGIQETQYF
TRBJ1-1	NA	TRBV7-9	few	TGTGCCAGCAGCTTAGCCATAGAGGATGGGGAATGGGACACTGAAGCTTTCTTT	CASSLAIEDGEWDTEAFF
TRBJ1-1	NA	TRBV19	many	TGTGCCAGTAGTACGGGGAAGAACACTGAAGCTTTCTTT	CASSTGKNTEAFF
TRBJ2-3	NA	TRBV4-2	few	TGTGCCAGCAGCCCAAGCCCTCAGGGGAGCTTCACAGATACGCAGTATTTT	CASSPSPQGSFTDTQYF
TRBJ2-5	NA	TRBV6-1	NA	TGTGCCAGCAGTGATGATCGGAGGACCCAGTACTTC	CASSDDRRTQYF
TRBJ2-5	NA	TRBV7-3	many	TGTGCCAGCAGCTTCCTAGCGCAGGAGACCCAGTACTTC	CASSFLAQETQYF
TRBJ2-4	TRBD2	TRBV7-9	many	TGTGCCAGCAGCCTCGGGACTAGCGGGGGTGTTGTAGGGGCCAAAAACATTCAGTACTTC	CASSLGTSGGVVGAKNIQYF
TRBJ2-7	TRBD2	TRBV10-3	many	TGTGCCATCACACCTAGCGGGAGCTACGAGCAGTACTTC	CAITPSGSYEQYF
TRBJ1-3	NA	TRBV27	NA	TGTGCCAGCAGTTTATCGATTGGGGGACTTGTCTCTGGAAACACCATATATTTT	CASSLSIGGLVSGNTIYF
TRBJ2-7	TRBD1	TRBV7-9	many	TGTGCCAGCAGCTCTCGCTTTGGGACAGCCGAGCAGTACTTC	CASSSRFGTAEQYF
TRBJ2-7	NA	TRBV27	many	TGTGCCAGCAGTTTAGGCGGACCACTCGAGCAGTACTTC	CASSLGGPLEQYF
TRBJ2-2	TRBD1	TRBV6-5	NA	TGTGCCAGCAGTTACGGACAGGGGCAGACCGGGGAGCTGTTTTTT	CASSYGQGQTGELFF
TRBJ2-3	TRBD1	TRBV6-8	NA	TGTGCCAGCAGTTACTCGACAGACAGGGCCCCAGATACGCAGTATTTT	CASSYSTDRAPDTQYF
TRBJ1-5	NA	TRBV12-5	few	TGTGCTAGTGGGGAGGACAGAGGCTGGCATCAGCCCCAGCATTTT	CASGEDRGWHQPQHF
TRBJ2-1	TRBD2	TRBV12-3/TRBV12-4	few	TGTGTCAGTATCAGGGCGGGGGGTGTATACAATGAGCAGTTCTTC	CVSIRAGGVYNEQFF
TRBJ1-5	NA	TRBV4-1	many	TGCGCCAGCAGCCAAGATTCTTTATCGGGACCAGGTCAGCCCCAGCATTTT	CASSQDSLSGPGQPQHF
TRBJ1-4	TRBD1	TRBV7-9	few	TGTGCCAGCAGACCGACAGGGCAGGATGAAAAACTGTTTTTT	CASRPTGQDEKLFF
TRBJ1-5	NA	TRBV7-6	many	TGTGCCAGCAGCTTAGCGGGGGATAGTCAGCCCCAGCATTTT	CASSLAGDSQPQHF
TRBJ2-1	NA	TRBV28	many	TGTGCCAGCAGTTCCCCTCTACCTAGCCCCAGCCAGGATGAGCAGTTCTTC	CASSSPLPSPSQDEQFF
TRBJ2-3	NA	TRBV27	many	TGTGCCAGCAGCGGATTTGGAGGGTTAGAAACAGATACGCAGTATTTT	CASSGFGGLETDTQYF
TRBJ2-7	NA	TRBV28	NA	TGTGCCAGCAGTTTACAGGACAGAAAGGCTTCCTACGAGCAGTACTTC	CASSLQDRKASYEQYF
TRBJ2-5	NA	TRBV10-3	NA	TGTGCCATCAGTGAGTTGGGGGAGGCGGAGACCCAGTACTTC	CAISELGEAETQYF
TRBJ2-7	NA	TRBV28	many	TGTGCCAGCAGGGATCTATACAGGGTATCTGTACCCTACGAGCAGTACTTC	CASRDLYRVSVPYEQYF
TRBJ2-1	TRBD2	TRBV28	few	TGTGCCCATGGGACTAGCGGGAACTACAATGAGCAGTTCTTC	CAHGTSGNYNEQFF
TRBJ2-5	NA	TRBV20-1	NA	TGCAGTGCTCGCCCTAGGGGAGCGGCCGACAGAGAGACCCAGTACTTC	CSARPRGAADRETQYF
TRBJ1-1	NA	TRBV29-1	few	TGCAGCGTTGCCCCAGGAGAGAACACTGAAGCTTTCTTT	CSVAPGENTEAFF
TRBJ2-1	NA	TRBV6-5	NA	TGTGCCAGCAGTTACTCGATTTATGCCTCCTACAATGAGCAGTTCTTC	CASSYSIYASYNEQFF
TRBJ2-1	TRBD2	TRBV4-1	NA	TGCGCCAGCAGCCAAGACTCGGGACTAGCGGGACCCTACAATGAGCAGTTCTTC	CASSQDSGLAGPYNEQFF
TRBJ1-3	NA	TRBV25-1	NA	TGTGCCAGCAGTGGGGGGACATCTTACTCTGGAAACACCATATATTTT	CASSGGTSYSGNTIYF
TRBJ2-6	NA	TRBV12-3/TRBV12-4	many	TGTGCCAGCAGCCGGGGACGGAGCTCTGGGGCCAACGTCCTGACTTTC	CASSRGRSSGANVLTF
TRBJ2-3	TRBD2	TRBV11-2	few	TGTGCCAGCAGCCGCCCGGGACTAGTCGATACGCAGTATTTT	CASSRPGLVDTQYF
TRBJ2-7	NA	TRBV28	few	TGTGCCAGCAGTTTCTTGCGCCGCGGGGACGAGCAGTACTTC	CASSFLRRGDEQYF
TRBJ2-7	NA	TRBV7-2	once	TGTGCCGGCAGCTGGGACACCCATGGAGACGAGACGTACTTC	CAGSWDTHGDETYF
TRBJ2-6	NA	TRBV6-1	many	TGTGCCAGCAGGGAACAGGGTACCTCCTCTGGGGCCAACGTCCTGACTTTC	CASREQGTSSGANVLTF
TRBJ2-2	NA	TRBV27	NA	TGTGCCAGCAGTCCCGGCTCCAGTGGCCCCACCGGGGAGCTGTTTTTT	CASSPGSSGPTGELFF
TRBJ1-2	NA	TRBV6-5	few	TGTGCCAGCAGTTACTATGGCAACTATGGCTACACCTTC	CASSYYGNYGYTF